One TCR beta chain is described in this entry. Its antigen remains unknown. One base away lies a much larger clone, so this may be a sequencing read error. Template material comprised bulk tumor genomic DNA at roughly 630 ng per sample. Biopsies that were spaced far apart were taken, several per primary tumor, during surgery. Undergoing curative surgery were patients whose non-small cell lung cancer was untreated and newly diagnosed. The sample comes from a study of immune heterogeneity within non-small cell lung tumors. Regarding the study as a whole: Although only moderate, the correlation of local T-cell clonality with local tumor mutational burden was significant (R about 0.37).

Germline CDR1 and CDR2: MRHNA and SNTAGT. The CDR3 extends over 17 amino acids. Multiplex PCR with 32 V and 13 J primers amplified TCR beta CDR3. Each CDR3 protein is one row after TCRdb ran MiXCR on the multiplex PCR reads. The sample holds about 3,300 distinct CDR3 sequences, around a quarter seen once. Material for sequencing was lung tumor tissue. The receptor was isolated from a man between 60 and 70 years old with non-small cell lung cancer. J is TRBJ2-7 and V is TRBV6-4; weak D call: TRBD1 (6 bases). CDR3 sequence: CASIRLEDSQFSYERYF. CDR3 coding DNA: TGTGCCAGCATTCGGCTGGAGGACAGCCAGTTTTCCTACGAGCGGTACTTC.